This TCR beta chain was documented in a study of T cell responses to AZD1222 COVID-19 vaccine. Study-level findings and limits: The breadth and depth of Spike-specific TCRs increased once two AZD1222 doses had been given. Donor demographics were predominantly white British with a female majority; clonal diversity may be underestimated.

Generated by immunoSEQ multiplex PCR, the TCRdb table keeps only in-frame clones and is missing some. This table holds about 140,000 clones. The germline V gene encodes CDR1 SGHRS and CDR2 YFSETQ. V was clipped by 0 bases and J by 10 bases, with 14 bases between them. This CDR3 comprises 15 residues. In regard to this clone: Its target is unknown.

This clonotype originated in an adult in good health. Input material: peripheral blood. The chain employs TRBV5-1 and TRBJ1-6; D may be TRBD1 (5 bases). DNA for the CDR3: TGCGCCAGCAGCTTGGCCGGGGCAGGGAGATCACCCCTCCACTTT. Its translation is CASSLAGAGRSPLHF.